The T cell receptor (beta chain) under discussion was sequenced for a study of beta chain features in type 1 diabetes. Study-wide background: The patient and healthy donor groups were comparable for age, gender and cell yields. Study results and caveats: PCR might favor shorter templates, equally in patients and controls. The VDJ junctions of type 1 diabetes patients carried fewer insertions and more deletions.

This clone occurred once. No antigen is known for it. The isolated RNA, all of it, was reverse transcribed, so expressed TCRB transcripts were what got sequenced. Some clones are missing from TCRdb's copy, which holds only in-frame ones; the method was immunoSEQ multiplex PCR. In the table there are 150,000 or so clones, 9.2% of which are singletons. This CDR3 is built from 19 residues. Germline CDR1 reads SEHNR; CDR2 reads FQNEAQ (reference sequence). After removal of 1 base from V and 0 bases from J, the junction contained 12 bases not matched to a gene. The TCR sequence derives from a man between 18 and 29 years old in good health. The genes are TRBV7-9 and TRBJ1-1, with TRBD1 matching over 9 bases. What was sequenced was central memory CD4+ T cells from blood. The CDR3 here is CASSLGGGQGTGMNTEAFF. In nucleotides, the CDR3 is TGTGCCAGCAGCTTAGGGGGAGGACAGGGGACGGGGATGAACACTGAAGCTTTCTTT.